This record looks at one T cell receptor (beta chain) sequence and its context. Its recognized antigen is unknown. Base qualities were left out, and no much larger clone turns up one base away. Libraries were made using the immunoSEQ multiplex PCR assay. For most patients, genomic DNA was isolated using the Qiagen DNeasy Blood and Tissue Kit and was shipped frozen to Adaptive Biotechnologies for TCR sequencing. For most patients, genomic DNA was subjected to high-throughput TCR-beta CDR3 sequencing by Adaptive Biotechnologies. In the paper's pipeline: Adaptive's ImmunoSEQ software supplied the TCR sequencing data for 18 patients, while MiXCR and VDJtools were used to process a few other patients. To correct CD4 versus CD8 sorting errors, sequences present in both subsets at a frequency ratio below 5:1 were removed. CDR3 nucleotide sequences shared between donor and recipient were removed because their origin could not be assigned. Alloreactive clones required at least 2-fold expansion over unstimulated cells and minimum CFSE-low frequency of 0.002% (template counts) or 0.001% (read counts). Clones were considered mappable if detected in sequenced pre-transplant spleen, lymph node, or MLR CFSE-low populations of the donor or recipient. Cumulative frequency of alloreactive clones was calculated as a percentage of all sequences weighted by copy number. Sourced from immuneACCESS, this table was stored by TCRdb with only in-frame sequences that have V and J called. A share of the clones is absent; for the studies checked, an unresolved V gene accounts for under half, and the remainder has no known explanation. V, J and clone size reflect that table, while D and trimming were determined from the DNA. This sample has more than 100,000 clones in its table, and approximately 96% of those were observed once. Around 3.3% of the sample is held by the ten biggest clonotypes.

CDR1 is given as SGHAT and CDR2 as FQNNGV, both from the germline V gene. The CDR3 starts with the cysteine, ends with the phenylalanine, and has 14 residues. This entry keeps only the CDR3 DNA: 42 bases, framed from base 1. V is shortened by 1 base, J by 2 bases, and the region joining them spans 9 bases. Reading the label with the study, this specimen's time point is: cells obtained before transplantation from donor or recipient. CD3+CD4+ and CD3+CD8+ populations were FACS-sorted from unstimulated pre-transplant donor and recipient cells taken from spleen or lymph nodes. This entry comes from a study of graft-versus-host responses after intestinal transplantation (dated by TCRdb to 2020 to 2022). Notes on the research overall: The transplants that recipients received were multivisceral, liver-intestinal, or isolated intestinal. Every recipient was given anti-thymocyte globulin induction, followed by around three years of maintenance tacrolimus and steroids. Bulk TCR-beta CDR3 sequencing was used to track graft-versus-host and host-versus-graft alloreactive T cell clones in the graft, circulation and bone marrow after intestinal transplantation. Alloreactive clones were identified by sequencing pre-transplant mixed lymphocyte reaction products and comparing these products with unstimulated pre-transplant donor and recipient T cells. The cohort enrolled 20 to 30 intestinal transplant recipients including one retransplant, and a few patients lacking pretransplant specimens were excluded. A peak of at least 4% donor T cells among recipient peripheral blood mononuclear cells was the definition used for donor T cell macrochimerism. Rather than going through the commercial service, samples from a few later patients were sequenced in-house on an Illumina MiSeq and processed with MiXCR.

The investigation overall reported the following: GvH clones were found in recipient bone marrow, and some of the GvH clones appeared earlier in ileal mucosa or blood, which is consistent with an intestinal mucosal origin. The relatively low number and heterogeneity of intestinal transplant patients limited the conclusions. In the allografts of patients with donor T cell macrochimerism, GvH to HvG T cell clonal ratios were high. Early after transplant, peak levels of circulating GvH clones were found to be associated with declines in HvG clones.

This receptor was obtained from a human donor who received an intestinal transplant. The receptor chain draws on TRBV11-2 and TRBJ2-7; too little of a D gene remains to name it. The sample in question was unstimulated CD8+ T cells sorted from spleen or lymph node cells, obtained before intestinal transplant. The DNA sequence is given as TGTGCCAGCAGCTTAGGCAGTGGGACCTACGAGCAGTACTTC. This translates into CASSLGSGTYEQYF.